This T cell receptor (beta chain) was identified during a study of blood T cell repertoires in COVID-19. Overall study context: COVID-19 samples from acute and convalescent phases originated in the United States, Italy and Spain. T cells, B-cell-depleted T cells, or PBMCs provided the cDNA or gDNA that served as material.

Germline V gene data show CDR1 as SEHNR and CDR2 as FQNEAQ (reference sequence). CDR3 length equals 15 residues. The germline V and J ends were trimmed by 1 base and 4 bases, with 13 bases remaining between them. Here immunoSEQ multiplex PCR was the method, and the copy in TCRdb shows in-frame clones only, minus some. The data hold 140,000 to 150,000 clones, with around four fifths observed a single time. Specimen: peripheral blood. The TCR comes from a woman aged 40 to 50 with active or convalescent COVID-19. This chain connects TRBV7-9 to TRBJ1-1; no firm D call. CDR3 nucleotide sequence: TGTGCCAGCAGCTTAGTTCTCGGCCGGAGCACTGAAGCTTTCTTT. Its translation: CASSLVLGRSTEAFF.